One and the same sample provided the 7 T cell receptor beta chains below, sequenced in a study of blood T cells in healthy people across ages. PCR was performed a second time for 7 to 11 cycles using a sample-barcoded 5' primer and a J-beta primer mix. In TCRdb, the 5' RACE reads were re-called with MiXCR into one record per CDR3 protein. The sample shows hundreds of thousands of distinct CDR3 sequences, roughly half of them seen only once. Sequencing was performed on blood. Source of these receptors: a woman of 80 years or more in good health.

This clonotype has just a few counts. CDR3 in amino acids: CASSLLRNTGELFF. CDR3 DNA: TGTGCCAGCAGTTTATTGAGGAACACCGGGGAGCTGTTTTTT. The chain combines TRBV28 with TRBJ2-2; the D is unclear. Germline CDR1 and CDR2: MDHEN and SYDVKM. V lost 1 base and J 1 base, leaving 4 bases between the germline ends. This CDR3 is built from 14 residues.

In its sample, this clonotype was seen many times. The chain joins TRBV12-3 or TRBV12-4 to TRBJ2-1, with TRBD2 matching over 12 bases. The CDR3 consists of 15 residues. V shed 6 bases and J 7 bases; nucleotides not matched to a gene: 7. Here the CDR3 reads CASRMGLAGTNEQFF. As DNA, the CDR3 is TGTGCCAGCAGAATGGGACTAGCGGGTACTAATGAGCAGTTCTTC.

This clonotype was recorded many times. The CDR3 nucleotides read TGCGCCAGCAGCTGGGCACCGCGCCGCTCTGGGGCCAACGTCCTGACTTTC. This gives the protein CASSWAPRRSGANVLTF. V gene TRBV5-1 combines with J gene TRBJ2-6; D gene unclear. Deletions cut 3 bases from V and 0 bases from J, with 13 bases between. This CDR3 region has 17 residues. Germline values: CDR1 SGHRS, CDR2 YFSETQ.

The V and J genes are TRBV5-1 and TRBJ2-5; 8 bases align to TRBD1. J lost 13 bases, V lost 5 bases, and 16 bases had no gene match. The CDR3 is 14 residues long. The germline V gene encodes CDR1 SGHRS and CDR2 YFSETQ. CDR3 nucleotide sequence: TGCGCCAGCAGTTGGGAGAGGATCGGGACAGGAATGTACTTC. It yields the protein CASSWERIGTGMYF.

This clonotype was seen many times. The CDR3 region has the DNA TGTGCCAGCAGCCTCCGTCCCCGAGATACGCAGTATTTT. Translation gives CASSLRPRDTQYF. V is TRBV7-3 and J is TRBJ2-3; D not resolved. V was trimmed by 5 bases and J by 5 bases, leaving 11 bases between them. This CDR3 region has 13 residues. The V gene's germline CDR1 is SGHTA and CDR2 FQGTGA.

Remarks on this clonotype: A much larger clone lies a single base off, so this may be a read error. The V gene is TRBV28, the J gene TRBJ2-1; TRBD2 matches at 7 bases. Germline CDR1 and CDR2: MDHEN and SYDVKM. This CDR3 comprises 16 residues. Losses at the gene ends were 6 bases for V and 7 bases for J; bases not matched to a gene: 15. The CDR3 region has the DNA TGTGCCAGCAGGGACGGACTAGTGGAGCCTTGGAATGAGCAGTTCTTC. This sequence encodes CASRDGLVEPWNEQFF.

The gene calls are TRBV7-9 and TRBJ1-2, with D unclear. Germline CDR1 is SEHNR and CDR2 is FQNEAQ (reference sequence). The CDR3 sequence is 12 residues long. V shed 4 bases and J shed 7 bases, with 10 bases lying between them. The CDR3 region is CASSSRQSGYTF. DNA for the CDR3: TGTGCCAGCAGCTCGCGCCAGAGTGGCTACACCTTC.